This note documents a single T cell receptor (beta chain) sequence. Its binding antigen is unknown. There are no base qualities to consult, and no much larger clone falls within one base. This sample was taken from a study of cytomegalovirus exposure and HLA in healthy donors (dated by TCRdb to the late 2010s). Background for the entire study: According to a later analysis, one platform produced both the 100 to 150 validation repertoires and the 666 repertoires of the first cohort. Along with the roughly 670-subject first cohort, a separate validation cohort of over a hundred different subjects was used. To predict cytomegalovirus infection status, the study brought together high-throughput TCR immunosequencing, statistical association of individual TCRs with disease status, and machine learning. The aim of the study was to test whether cataloging public T cell receptors could identify signatures of past pathogen exposure. Points the paper makes about the study in general: While some public TCRs were present in many individuals, most TCR sequences turned up only very rarely across donors. All 120 or so repertoires were used to score co-occurrence in the validation cohort in a later analysis, because that analysis had no HLA typing for the cohort. The study gave a list of more than 150 TCR beta chains associated with cytomegalovirus. The classifier was reported to diagnose cytomegalovirus status with high specificity and sensitivity in both the original cohort and the validation cohort. According to the authors, the approach could potentially be generalized to other disease states and immunological phenotypes. In vitro tests confirmed that a few of the cytomegalovirus-associated TCR beta chains recognize cytomegalovirus antigens. In a later analysis, TCRs clustered in the first cohort were found to also tend to co-occur in the roughly 120 validation repertoires, with approximately 93% of cluster scores above 0.

The donors belonged to the validation cohort of 90 to 150 subjects, which was separate from the approximately 680-subject first cohort. Library construction relied on the immunoSEQ multiplex PCR assay. The source study handled its data this way. A statistical classification framework was built for diagnosing cytomegalovirus status from the catalog of TCR beta chain sequences. Entries here come from immuneACCESS through TCRdb and include only in-frame sequences with V and J called. Some clones fail to appear in such tables; in the studies checked, an unresolved V gene covers under half of the shortfall, and the cause of the remainder is unknown. That table is the source of V, J and clone size, and D and trimming were worked out from the DNA. This sample gives approximately 150,000 clones in total; roughly 87% of them show up just once. The ten most abundant clones make up under 5% of the sample.

There are 14 amino acids in the CDR3, from cysteine to phenylalanine inclusive. Here the CDR3 DNA is all that survives: 42 bases in frame from base 1. V lost 4 bases and J lost 0 bases; the stretch between them is 9 bases long. CDR1 is given as MNHEY and CDR2 as SVGAGI, both from the germline V gene. The specimen was PBMCs. Recombination joined TRBV6-5 with TRBJ1-1; the D gene is possibly TRBD1, with 5 bases matching. This receptor was taken from a man aged 18 to 30 in good health and CMV-seropositive. The CDR3: CASSSRGVNTEAFF. The nucleotide sequence reads TGTGCCAGCAGTTCTCGGGGGGTGAACACTGAAGCTTTCTTT.